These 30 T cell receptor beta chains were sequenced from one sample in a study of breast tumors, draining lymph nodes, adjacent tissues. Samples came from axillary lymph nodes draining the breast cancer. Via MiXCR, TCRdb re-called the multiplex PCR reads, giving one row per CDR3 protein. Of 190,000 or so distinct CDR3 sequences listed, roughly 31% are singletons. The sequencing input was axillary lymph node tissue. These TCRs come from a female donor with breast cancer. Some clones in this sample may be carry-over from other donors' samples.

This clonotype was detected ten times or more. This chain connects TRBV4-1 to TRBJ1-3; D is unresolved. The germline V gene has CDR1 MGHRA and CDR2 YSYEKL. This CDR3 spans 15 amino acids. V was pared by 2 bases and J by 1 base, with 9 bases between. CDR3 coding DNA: TGCGCCAGCAGCCAAAGGCCGACTTCTGGAAACACCATATATTTT. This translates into CASSQRPTSGNTIYF.

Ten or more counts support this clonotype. Here the CDR3 reads CASSGLAADTQYF. In nucleotides, the CDR3 is TGTGCCAGCAGCGGACTAGCGGCAGATACGCAGTATTTT. The gene calls are TRBV9 and TRBJ2-3; 9 bases are shared with TRBD2. The V segment lost 3 bases and the J segment 4 bases; nucleotides outside the gene matches: 0. This CDR3 contains 13 residues. Per germline, CDR1 SGDLS and CDR2 YYNGEE.

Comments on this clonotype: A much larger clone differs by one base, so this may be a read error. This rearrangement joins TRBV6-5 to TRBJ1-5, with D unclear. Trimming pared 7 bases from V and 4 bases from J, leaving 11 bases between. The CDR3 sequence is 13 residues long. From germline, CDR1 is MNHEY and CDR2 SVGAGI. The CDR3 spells CASNRDKNQPQHF. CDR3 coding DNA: TGTGCCAGCAATCGCGACAAAAATCAGCCCCAGCATTTT.

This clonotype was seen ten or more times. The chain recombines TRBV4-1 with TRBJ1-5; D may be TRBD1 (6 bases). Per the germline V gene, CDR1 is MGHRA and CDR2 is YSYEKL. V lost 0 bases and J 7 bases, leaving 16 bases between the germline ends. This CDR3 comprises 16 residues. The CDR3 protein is CASSQEATGRKQPQHF. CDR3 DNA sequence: TGCGCCAGCAGCCAAGAGGCAACAGGGAGAAAACAGCCCCAGCATTTT.

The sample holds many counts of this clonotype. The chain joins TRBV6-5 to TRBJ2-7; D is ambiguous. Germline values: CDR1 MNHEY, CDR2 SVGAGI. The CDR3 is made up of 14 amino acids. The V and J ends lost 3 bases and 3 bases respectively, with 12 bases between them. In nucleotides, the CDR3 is TGTGCCAGCAGTTATAGACCATCGGGCTACGAGCAGTACTTC. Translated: CASSYRPSGYEQYF.

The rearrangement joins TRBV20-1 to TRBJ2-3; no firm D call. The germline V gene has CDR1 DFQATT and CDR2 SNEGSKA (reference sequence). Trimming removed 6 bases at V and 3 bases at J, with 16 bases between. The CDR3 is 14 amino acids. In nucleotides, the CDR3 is TGCAGTGCCACCAGTGATTTGGGGACAGATACGCAGTATTTT. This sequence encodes CSATSDLGTDTQYF.

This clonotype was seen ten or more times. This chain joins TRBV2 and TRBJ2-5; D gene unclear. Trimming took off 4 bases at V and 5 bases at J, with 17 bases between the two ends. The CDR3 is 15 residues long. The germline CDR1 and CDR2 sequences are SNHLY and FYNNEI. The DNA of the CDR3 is TGTGCCAGCAGTGGGTTCATGGTTGGGCATGAGACCCAGTACTTC. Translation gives CASSGFMVGHETQYF.

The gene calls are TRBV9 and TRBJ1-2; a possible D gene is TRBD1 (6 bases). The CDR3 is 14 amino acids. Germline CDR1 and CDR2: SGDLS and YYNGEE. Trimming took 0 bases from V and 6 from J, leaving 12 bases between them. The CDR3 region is CASSVGAGGDGYTF. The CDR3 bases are TGTGCCAGCAGCGTAGGCGCGGGGGGCGATGGCTACACCTTC.

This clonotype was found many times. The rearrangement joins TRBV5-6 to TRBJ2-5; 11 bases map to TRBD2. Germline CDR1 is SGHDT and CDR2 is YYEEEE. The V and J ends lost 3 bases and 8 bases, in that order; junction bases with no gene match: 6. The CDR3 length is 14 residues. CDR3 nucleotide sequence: TGTGCCAGCAGCTACGGACTAGCGGGCGGAACCCAGTACTTC. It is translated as CASSYGLAGGTQYF.

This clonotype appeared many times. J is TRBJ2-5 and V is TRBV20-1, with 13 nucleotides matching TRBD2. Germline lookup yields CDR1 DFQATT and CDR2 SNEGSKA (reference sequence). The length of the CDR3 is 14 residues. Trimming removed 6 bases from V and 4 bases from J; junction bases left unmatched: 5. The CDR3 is CSATTSGGAETQYF. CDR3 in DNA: TGCAGTGCGACCACTAGCGGGGGGGCAGAGACCCAGTACTTC.

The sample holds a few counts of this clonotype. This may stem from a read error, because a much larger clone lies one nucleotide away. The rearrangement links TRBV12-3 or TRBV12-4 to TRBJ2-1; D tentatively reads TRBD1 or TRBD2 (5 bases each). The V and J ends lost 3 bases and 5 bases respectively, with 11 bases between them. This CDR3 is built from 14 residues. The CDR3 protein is CASSFGAVNNEQFF. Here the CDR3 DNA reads TGTGCCAGCAGTTTCGGGGCCGTGAACAATGAGCAGTTCTTC.

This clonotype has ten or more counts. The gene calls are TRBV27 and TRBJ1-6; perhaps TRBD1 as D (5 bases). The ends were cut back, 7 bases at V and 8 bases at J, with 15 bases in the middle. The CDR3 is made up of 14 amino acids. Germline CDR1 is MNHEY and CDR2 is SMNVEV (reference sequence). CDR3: CASKSEGRYSPLHF. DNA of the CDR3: TGTGCCAGCAAATCCGAGGGGAGGTATTCACCCCTCCACTTT.

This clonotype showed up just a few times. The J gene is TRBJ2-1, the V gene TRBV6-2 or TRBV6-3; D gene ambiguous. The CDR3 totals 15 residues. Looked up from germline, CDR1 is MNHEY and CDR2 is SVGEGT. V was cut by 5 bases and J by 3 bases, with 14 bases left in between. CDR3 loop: CASSRPPGDYNEQFF. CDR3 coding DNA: TGTGCCAGCAGTAGACCCCCCGGAGACTACAATGAGCAGTTCTTC.

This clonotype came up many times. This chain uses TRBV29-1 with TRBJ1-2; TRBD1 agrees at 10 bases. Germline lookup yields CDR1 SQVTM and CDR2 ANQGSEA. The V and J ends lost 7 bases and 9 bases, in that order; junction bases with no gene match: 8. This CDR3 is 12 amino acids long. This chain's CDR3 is CSGGGTGDRYTF. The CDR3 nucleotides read TGCAGCGGCGGCGGGACAGGGGATCGCTACACCTTC. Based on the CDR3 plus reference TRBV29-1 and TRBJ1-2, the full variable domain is SAVISQKPSRDICQRGTSLTIQCQVDSQVTMMFWYRQQPGQSLTLIATANQGSEATYESGFVIDKFPISRPNLTFSTLTVSNMSPEDSSIYLCSGGGTGDRYTFGSGTRLTVV.

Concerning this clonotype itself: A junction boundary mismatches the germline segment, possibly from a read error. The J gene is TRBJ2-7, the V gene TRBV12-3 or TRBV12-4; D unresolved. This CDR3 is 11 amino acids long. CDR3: CACSLTYEQYF. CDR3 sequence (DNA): TGTGCCTGCAGTCTCACCTACGAGCAGTACTTC.

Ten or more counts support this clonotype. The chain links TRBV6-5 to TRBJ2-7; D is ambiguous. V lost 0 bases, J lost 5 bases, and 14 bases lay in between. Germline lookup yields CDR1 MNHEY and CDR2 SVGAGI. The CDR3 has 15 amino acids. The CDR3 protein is CASSYSNSLPDEQYF. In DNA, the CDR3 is TGTGCCAGCAGTTACTCGAACAGCCTTCCCGACGAGCAGTACTTC.

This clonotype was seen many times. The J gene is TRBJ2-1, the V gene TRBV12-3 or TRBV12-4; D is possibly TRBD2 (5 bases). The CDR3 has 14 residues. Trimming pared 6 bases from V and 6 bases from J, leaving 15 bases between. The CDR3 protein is CASSSSGWANEQFF. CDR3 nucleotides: TGTGCCAGCAGCTCCTCGGGATGGGCCAATGAGCAGTTCTTC.

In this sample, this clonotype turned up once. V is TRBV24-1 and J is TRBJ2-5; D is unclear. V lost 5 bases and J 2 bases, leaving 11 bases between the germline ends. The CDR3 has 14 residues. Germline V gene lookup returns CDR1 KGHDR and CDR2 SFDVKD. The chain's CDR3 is CATSASSPQETQYF. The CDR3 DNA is TGTGCCACCAGTGCCAGCTCACCACAAGAGACCCAGTACTTC.

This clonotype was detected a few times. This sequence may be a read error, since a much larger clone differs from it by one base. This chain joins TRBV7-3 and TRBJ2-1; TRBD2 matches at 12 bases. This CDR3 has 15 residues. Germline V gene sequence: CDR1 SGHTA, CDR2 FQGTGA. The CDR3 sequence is CASSFLAGGNNEQLF. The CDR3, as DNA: TGTGCCAGCAGTTTCCTAGCGGGAGGGAACAATGAGCAGCTCTTC.

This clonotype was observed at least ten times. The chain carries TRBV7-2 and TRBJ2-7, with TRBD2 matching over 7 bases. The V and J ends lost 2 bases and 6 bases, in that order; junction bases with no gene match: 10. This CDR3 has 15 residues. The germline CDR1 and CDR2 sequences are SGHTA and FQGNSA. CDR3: CASSLWREKAGEQYF. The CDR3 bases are TGTGCCAGCAGCTTATGGCGGGAGAAGGCGGGCGAGCAGTACTTC.

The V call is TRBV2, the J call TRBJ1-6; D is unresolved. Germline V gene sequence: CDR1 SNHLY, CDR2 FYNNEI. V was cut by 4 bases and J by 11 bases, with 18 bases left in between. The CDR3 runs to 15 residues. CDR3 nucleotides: TGTGCCAGCAGTGCTAGCCCGATGGGCAGCGCACCCCTCCACTTT. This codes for CASSASPMGSAPLHF.

The CDR3 region is CASSIYGTPNTEAFF. The CDR3 coding sequence is TGTGCCAGCAGCATATACGGGACACCCAACACTGAAGCTTTCTTT. V gene TRBV7-2 combines with J gene TRBJ1-1, with a tentative D call TRBD1 (6 bases). This CDR3 is 15 amino acids long. V was clipped by 5 bases and J by 2 bases, with 15 bases between them. CDR1 is SGHTA, CDR2 FQGNSA, per germline.

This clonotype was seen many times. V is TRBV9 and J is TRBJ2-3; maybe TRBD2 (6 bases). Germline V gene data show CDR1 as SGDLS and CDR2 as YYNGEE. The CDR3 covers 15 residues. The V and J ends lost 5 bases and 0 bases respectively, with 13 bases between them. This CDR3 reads CASSHRESSTDTQYF. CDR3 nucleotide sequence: TGTGCCAGCAGTCACCGGGAGTCTAGCACAGATACGCAGTATTTT.

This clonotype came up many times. CDR3 sequence (DNA): TGCGCCAGCAGCTTGTTCGGGGACACGGGGAATGAGCAGTTCTTC. The encoded protein is CASSLFGDTGNEQFF. The chain uses TRBV5-1 and TRBJ2-1, with D possibly matching TRBD1 (6 bases). From germline, CDR1 is SGHRS and CDR2 YFSETQ. V was clipped by 1 base and J by 7 bases, with 15 bases between them. This CDR3 has 15 residues.

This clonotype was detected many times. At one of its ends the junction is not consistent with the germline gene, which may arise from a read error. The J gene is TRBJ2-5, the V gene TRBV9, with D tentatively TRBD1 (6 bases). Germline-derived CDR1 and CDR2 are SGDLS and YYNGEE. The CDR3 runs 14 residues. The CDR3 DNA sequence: TGTGCCAGCAGATCTACAGGGTACCAAGAGACCCAGTCCTTC. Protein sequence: CASRSTGYQETQSF.

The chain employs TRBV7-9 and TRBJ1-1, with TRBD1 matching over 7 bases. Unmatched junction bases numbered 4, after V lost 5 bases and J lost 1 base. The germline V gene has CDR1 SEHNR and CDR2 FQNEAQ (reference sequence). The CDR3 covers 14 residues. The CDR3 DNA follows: TGTGCCAGCAGCACCCGACAGGGGAACACTGAAGCTTTCTTT. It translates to CASSTRQGNTEAFF.

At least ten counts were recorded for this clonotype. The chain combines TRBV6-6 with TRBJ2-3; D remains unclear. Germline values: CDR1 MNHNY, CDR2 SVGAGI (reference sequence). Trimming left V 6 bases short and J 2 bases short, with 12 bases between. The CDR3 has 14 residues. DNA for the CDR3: TGTGCCAGCAGATTATTGAGCAACACAGATACGCAGTATTTT. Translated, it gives CASRLLSNTDTQYF.

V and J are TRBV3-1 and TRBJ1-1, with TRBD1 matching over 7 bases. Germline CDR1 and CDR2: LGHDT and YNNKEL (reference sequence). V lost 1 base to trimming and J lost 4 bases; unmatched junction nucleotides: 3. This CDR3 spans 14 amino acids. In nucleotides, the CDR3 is TGTGCCAGCAGCCAAGGACAGGGTAGCACTGAAGCTTTCTTT. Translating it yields CASSQGQGSTEAFF.

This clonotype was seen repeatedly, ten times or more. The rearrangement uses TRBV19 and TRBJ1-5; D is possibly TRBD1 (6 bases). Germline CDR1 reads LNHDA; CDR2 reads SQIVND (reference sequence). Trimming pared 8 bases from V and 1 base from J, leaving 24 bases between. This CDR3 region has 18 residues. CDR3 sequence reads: CASHHGGGGHKSNQPQHF. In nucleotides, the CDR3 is TGTGCCAGTCATCATGGTGGGGGGGGCCACAAGAGCAATCAGCCCCAGCATTTT.

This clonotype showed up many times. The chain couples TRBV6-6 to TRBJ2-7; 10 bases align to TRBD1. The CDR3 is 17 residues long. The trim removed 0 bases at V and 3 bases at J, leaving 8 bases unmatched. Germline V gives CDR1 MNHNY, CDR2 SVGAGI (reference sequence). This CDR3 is CASSYSLGQGGSYEQYF. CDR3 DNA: TGTGCCAGCAGTTACTCCCTCGGACAGGGGGGAAGCTACGAGCAGTACTTC.